What follows are 28 T cell receptor beta chains derived from one specimen sequenced in a study of blood T cells in healthy people across ages. For the second PCR, which ran for 7 to 11 cycles, a sample-barcoded 5' primer and a J-beta primer mix were used. TCRdb processed the 5' RACE reads anew with MiXCR; each CDR3 protein has one entry. The sample holds 600,000 to 800,000 distinct CDR3 sequences, 20% to 25% seen once. Material for sequencing was blood. The receptors here all came from a man between 65 and 85 years old in good health.

In this sample, this clonotype turned up a few times. The V and J genes are TRBV3-1 and TRBJ2-5, with a weak D call TRBD1 (6 bases). Judging by the DNA end, TRBJ2-1 fits better; the J call may be wrong. The V gene's germline CDR1 is LGHDT and CDR2 YNNKEL (reference sequence). The CDR3 runs 15 residues. CDR3 DNA: TGTGCCAGCAGCCGGACAGATTTAGACTACAATGAGCAGTTCTTC. Translated: CASSRTDLDYNEQFF.

This clonotype has only a few counts. The V gene is TRBV11-2, the J gene TRBJ2-7; D remains unclear. CDR3 length equals 12 residues. V was shortened by 8 bases and J by 3 bases, with 11 bases between the two germline ends. Germline CDR1 and CDR2: SGHAT and FQNNGV. The CDR3 bases are TGTGCCAGCGGGCGTTTGGTCTACGAGCAGTACTTC. Its protein is CASGRLVYEQYF.

The chain is built from TRBV5-1 and TRBJ2-3, with D possibly being TRBD1 or TRBD2 (5 bases each). The germline CDR1 and CDR2 sequences are SGHRS and YFSETQ. Trimming took off 0 bases at V and 2 bases at J, with 10 bases between the two ends. The CDR3 has 15 amino acids. The CDR3 nucleotides read TGCGCCAGCAGCTTGGCCGGGACGCACACAGATACGCAGTATTTT. It is translated as CASSLAGTHTDTQYF.

The chain joins TRBV6-1 to TRBJ1-1; D gene uncertain. Trimming removed 7 bases at V and 4 bases at J, with 22 bases between. CDR3 length equals 16 residues. CDR1 and CDR2 (germline): MNHNS, SASEGT. CDR3: CASTAGAARRSTEAFF. The DNA for the CDR3 is TGTGCCAGCACCGCAGGTGCGGCGCGGCGAAGCACTGAAGCTTTCTTT.

This clonotype turned up a few times. This sequence joins TRBV12-5 and TRBJ2-5; 7 bases are a match to TRBD2. Near its end, the DNA agrees better with TRBJ2-1, so the J call may be wrong. Germline V gene data show CDR1 as LGHNT and CDR2 as FRNRAP. The CDR3 has 15 residues. CDR3 in DNA: TGTGCTAGTGAAAACCGGGACTACCCAAGGACGGAGCAGTTCTTC. This codes for CASENRDYPRTEQFF.

This clonotype showed up just a few times. The rearrangement joins TRBV4-1 to TRBJ1-1; 9 bases map to TRBD1. The CDR3 extends over 14 amino acids. Unmatched junction bases numbered 12, after V lost 6 bases and J lost 10 bases. Germline CDR1 MGHRA, CDR2 YSYEKL. CDR3 loop: CASRVSGTGMRAFF. The CDR3 nucleotides read TGCGCCAGCAGGGTTTCGGGGACAGGGATGAGAGCTTTCTTT.

A few counts support this clonotype. The chain recombines TRBV7-2 with TRBJ2-5, with 7 bases fitting TRBD1. The CDR3 contains 14 residues. V was clipped by 5 bases and J by 5 bases; unmatched bases: 8. The V gene's germline CDR1 is SGHTA and CDR2 FQGNSA. CDR3 protein: CASSKGQMEETQYF. The CDR3 nucleotides read TGTGCCAGCAGCAAGGGACAGATGGAGGAGACCCAGTACTTC.

Points on this clonotype: The CDR3 end shows no conserved phenylalanine or tryptophan, and so a read error is likely. The gene calls are TRBV20-1 and TRBJ2-3; TRBD2 matches at 7 bases. Germline values: CDR1 DFQATT, CDR2 SNEGSKA (reference sequence). Trimming at V came to 4 bases and at J to 6 bases, leaving 13 bases not matched to a gene. The CDR3 is 15 residues long. In DNA, the CDR3 is TGCAGTGCTACTTCGTCCGTGGGACTACGGGATACGCAGTATCTT. Protein sequence: CSATSSVGLRDTQYL.

The chain employs TRBV20-1 and TRBJ2-5; D gene ambiguous. Germline V lookup: CDR1 DFQATT, CDR2 SNEGSKA (reference sequence). CDR3 length equals 11 residues. V dropped 6 bases and J dropped 10 bases, with 15 bases sitting between them. CDR3 nucleotide sequence: TGCAGTGCCTCTGTGATGGGCATCCAGTACTTC. It translates to CSASVMGIQYF.

This clonotype was detected only a few times. The V gene is TRBV28, the J gene TRBJ1-2; the D is unclear. Deletions cut 5 bases from V and 8 bases from J, with 21 bases between. This CDR3 region has 15 residues. In germline, CDR1 is MDHEN, CDR2 SYDVKM. CDR3 DNA: TGTGCCAGCAGTGGCCCGAACGCCGGGAATAAGGGCTACACCTTC. Translating it yields CASSGPNAGNKGYTF.

This clonotype has only a few counts. The rearrangement uses TRBV7-9 and TRBJ1-4; D is undetermined. Per the germline V gene, CDR1 is SEHNR and CDR2 is FQNEAQ (reference sequence). V shed 0 bases and J shed 8 bases, with 13 bases lying between them. The CDR3 covers 15 residues. CDR3 loop: CASSLATTAREKLFF. The DNA for the CDR3 is TGTGCCAGCAGCTTAGCAACAACAGCGCGAGAAAAACTGTTTTTT.

This clonotype was observed a few times. This chain joins TRBV18 and TRBJ2-4; D perhaps matches TRBD1 (6 bases). Germline V gene sequence: CDR1 KGHSH, CDR2 LQKENI. The CDR3 runs to 18 residues. Trimming shortened V by 3 bases and J by 0 bases, and 18 bases separated the two germline ends. CDR3 DNA sequence: TGTGCCAGCTCACCGGTCCGTTCAGGGGTACTAGCCAAAAACATTCAGTACTTC. It translates to CASSPVRSGVLAKNIQYF.

Of note for this clonotype: This may stem from a read error, because a much larger clone lies one nucleotide away. This chain joins TRBV7-9 and TRBJ2-3; the match to TRBD2 covers 13 bases. This CDR3 contains 16 residues. Germline CDR1 is SEHNR and CDR2 is FQNEAQ (reference sequence). V lost 5 bases to trimming and J lost 3 bases; unmatched junction nucleotides: 5. CDR3 nucleotides: TGTGCCAGCAGCACCGGACTAGCGGGAGAAACAGATACGCAGTATTTT. Protein sequence: CASSTGLAGETDTQYF.

The sample holds a few counts of this clonotype. The chain joins TRBV5-5 to TRBJ2-5; the D is unclear. The V and J ends lost 2 bases and 0 bases respectively, with 5 bases between them. Germline V gene lookup returns CDR1 SGHKS and CDR2 YYEKEE (reference sequence). The CDR3 spans 13 residues. CDR3 loop: CASSFPNQETQYF. For the CDR3, the DNA is TGTGCCAGCAGCTTCCCCAACCAAGAGACCCAGTACTTC.

The chain's CDR3 is CASSYSGGNGYEQYF. The CDR3 DNA reads as TGTGCCAGCAGTTACTCGGGAGGGAATGGGTACGAGCAGTACTTC. The chain uses TRBV6-5 and TRBJ2-7, with 7 bases fitting TRBD2. CDR1 and CDR2 (germline): MNHEY, SVGAGI. There are 15 residues in the CDR3. J lost 4 bases, V lost 0 bases, and 6 bases had no gene match.

The chain links TRBV2 to TRBJ2-5; TRBD2 matches 7 bases. The germline CDR1 and CDR2 sequences are SNHLY and FYNNEI. This CDR3 comprises 16 residues. V shed 4 bases, J shed 2 bases, and the junction held 10 bases outside the gene matches. CDR3 amino acids: CASSGFLSGPQETQYF. The CDR3 DNA sequence: TGTGCCAGCAGTGGATTCCTTAGCGGGCCTCAAGAGACCCAGTACTTC.

This clonotype came up a few times. This chain uses TRBV6-5 with TRBJ2-7; 7 nucleotides align to TRBD1. The germline V gene encodes CDR1 MNHEY and CDR2 SVGAGI. The CDR3 length is 16 residues. Trimming took 2 bases from V and 2 from J; bases not matched to a gene: 9. CDR3 sequence (DNA): TGTGCCAGCAGTTACGGGAGACAGGGCCGGCCCTACGAGCAGTACTTC. It translates to CASSYGRQGRPYEQYF.

On this clonotype: This may arise from a read error, as a much more abundant clone is one base away. V and J are TRBV7-8 and TRBJ2-5; D is unresolved. The better agreement between TRBJ2-7 and the DNA end casts doubt on the J call. This CDR3 region has 14 residues. Germline assignment: CDR1 SGHVS and CDR2 FQNEAQ. In DNA form, the CDR3 reads TGTGCCAGCAGCTTGCAGGCCGGCTCCTACGAGCAGTACTTC. It codes for CASSLQAGSYEQYF.

This clonotype was recorded many times. The genes are TRBV20-1 and TRBJ1-4; TRBD1 agrees at 10 bases. This CDR3 region has 16 residues. CDR1 is DFQATT, CDR2 SNEGSKA, per germline (reference sequence). V shed 0 bases and J 10 bases; nucleotides not matched to a gene: 11. The CDR3 nucleotides are TGCAGTGCTAGAGATGAGACAGGGGGCCCAGGAAGAAAACTGTTTTTT. The encoded protein is CSARDETGGPGRKLFF.

This clonotype was detected many times. This sequence joins TRBV29-1 and TRBJ1-2; D may be TRBD1 (5 bases). Germline CDR1 and CDR2: SQVTM and ANQGSEA. The germline V and J ends were trimmed by 5 bases and 4 bases, with 11 bases remaining between them. The CDR3 is made up of 12 amino acids. For the CDR3, the DNA is TGCAGCGTTCGAGAAGACAGCTATGGCTACACCTTC. It specifies CSVREDSYGYTF.

The chain has TRBV6-2 or TRBV6-3 and TRBJ2-7, with 9 positions matching TRBD1. Germline loops: CDR1 MNHEY, CDR2 SVGEGT. This CDR3 contains 15 residues. The J segment lost 4 bases and the V segment lost 1 base, leaving 5 bases of the junction unmatched. The CDR3 sequence: CASSYWTGDFYEQYF. CDR3 DNA sequence: TGTGCCAGCAGTTACTGGACAGGGGACTTTTACGAGCAGTACTTC.

This clonotype showed up many times. V usage is TRBV29-1 and J usage is TRBJ2-5; D may be TRBD2 (6 bases). Trimming pared 7 bases from V and 4 bases from J, leaving 13 bases between. CDR1 SQVTM and CDR2 ANQGSEA come from the germline V gene. This CDR3 region has 12 residues. CDR3 loop: CSASRDSETQYF. CDR3 DNA: TGCAGCGCCTCAAGGGACTCAGAGACCCAGTACTTC.

This chain links TRBV16 with TRBJ2-7; 8 bases fit TRBD1. Germline V lookup: CDR1 KGHSY, CDR2 FQNENV. This CDR3 spans 17 amino acids. The trim removed 0 bases at V and 1 base at J, leaving 8 bases unmatched. The CDR3 reads CASSQSFGRTGSYEQYF. The CDR3 DNA is TGTGCCAGCAGCCAATCGTTTGGAAGGACAGGGTCCTACGAGCAGTACTTC. Combining the CDR3 with reference TRBV16 and TRBJ2-7 gives the whole variable domain GEEVAQTPKHLVRGEGQKAKLYCAPIKGHSYVFWYQQVLKNEFKFLISFQNENVFDETGMPKERFSAKCLPNSPCSLEIQATKLEDSAVYFCASSQSFGRTGSYEQYFGPGTRLTVT.

This clonotype was recorded many times. The gene calls are TRBV24-1 and TRBJ2-5; 11 bases map to TRBD1. From germline, CDR1 is KGHDR and CDR2 SFDVKD. The CDR3 extends over 16 amino acids. After removal of 4 bases from V and 5 bases from J, the junction contained 8 bases not matched to a gene. Here the CDR3 reads CATSESGTGGQETQYF. The DNA of the CDR3 is TGTGCCACCAGTGAATCCGGGACAGGGGGTCAGGAGACCCAGTACTTC.

This clonotype was picked up a small number of times. The CDR3 bases are TGTGCCAGCAGCCGGAATCAGCGTGAAAAACTGTTTTTT. Protein product: CASSRNQREKLFF. V gene TRBV12-3 or TRBV12-4 combines with J gene TRBJ1-4; D ambiguous. The CDR3 spans 13 residues. Trimming stripped 6 bases from V and 7 bases from J, with 12 bases between.

The chain employs TRBV20-1 and TRBJ1-4; TRBD1 is a possible D gene (5 bases). The germline gives CDR1 DFQATT, CDR2 SNEGSKA (reference sequence). CDR3 length: 15 residues. The ends were cut back, 6 bases at V and 8 bases at J, with 22 bases in the middle. The chain's CDR3 is CSAPEGRQGNEKLFF. The DNA of the CDR3 is TGCAGTGCCCCAGAGGGGCGGCAGGGCAACGAAAAACTGTTTTTT.

The CDR3 nucleotides are TGTGCCAGCAGTGAGCGGGGGTTGGGTGAGCAGTTCTTC. Protein product: CASSERGLGEQFF. The genes are TRBV25-1 and TRBJ2-1; 7 nucleotides match TRBD2. The germline gives CDR1 MGHDK, CDR2 SYGVNS. The CDR3 spans 13 residues. V was clipped by 3 bases and J by 9 bases; unmatched bases: 5.

This clonotype occurred many times. The chain joins TRBV7-2 to TRBJ2-1; 7 nucleotides match TRBD1. Unmatched junction bases numbered 18, after V lost 4 bases and J lost 6 bases. The CDR3 is 18 residues long. CDR1 is SGHTA, CDR2 FQGNSA, per germline. CDR3 sequence reads: CASSSRSRRDSSFNEQFF. Here the CDR3 DNA reads TGTGCCAGCAGCTCAAGAAGCCGCCGGGACAGCTCGTTCAATGAGCAGTTCTTC. Complete variable domain (other parts from reference TRBV7-2 and TRBJ2-1): GAGVSQSPSNKVTEKGKDVELRCDPISGHTALYWYRQSLGQGLEFLIYFQGNSAPDKSGLPSDRFSAERTGGSVSTLTIQRTQQEDSAVYLCASSSRSRRDSSFNEQFFGPGTRLTVL.